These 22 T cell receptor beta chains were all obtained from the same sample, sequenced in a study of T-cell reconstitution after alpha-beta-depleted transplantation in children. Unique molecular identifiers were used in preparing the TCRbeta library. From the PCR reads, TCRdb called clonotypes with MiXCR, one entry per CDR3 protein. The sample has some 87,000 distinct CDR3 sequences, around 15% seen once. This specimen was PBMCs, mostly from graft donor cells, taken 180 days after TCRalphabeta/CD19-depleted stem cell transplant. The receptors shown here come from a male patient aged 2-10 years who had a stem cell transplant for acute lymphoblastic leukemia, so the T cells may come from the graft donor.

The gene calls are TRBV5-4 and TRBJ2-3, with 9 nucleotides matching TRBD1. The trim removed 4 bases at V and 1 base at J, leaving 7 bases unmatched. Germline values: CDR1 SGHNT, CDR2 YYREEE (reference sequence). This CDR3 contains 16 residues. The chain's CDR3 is CASSTTGGEGTDTQYF. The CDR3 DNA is TGTGCCAGCAGCACCACAGGGGGCGAGGGCACAGATACGCAGTATTTT. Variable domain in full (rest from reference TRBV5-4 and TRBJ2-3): ETGVTQSPTHLIKTRGQQVTLRCSSQSGHNTVSWYQQALGQGPQFIFQYYREEENGRGNFPPRFSGLQFPNYSSELNVNALELDDSALYLCASSTTGGEGTDTQYFGPGTRLTVL.

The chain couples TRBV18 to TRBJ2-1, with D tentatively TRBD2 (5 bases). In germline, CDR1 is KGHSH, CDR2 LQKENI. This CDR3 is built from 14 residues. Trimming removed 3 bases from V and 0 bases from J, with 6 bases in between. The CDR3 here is CASSPSDSYNEQFF. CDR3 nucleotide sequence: TGTGCCAGCTCACCTAGCGACTCCTACAATGAGCAGTTCTTC.

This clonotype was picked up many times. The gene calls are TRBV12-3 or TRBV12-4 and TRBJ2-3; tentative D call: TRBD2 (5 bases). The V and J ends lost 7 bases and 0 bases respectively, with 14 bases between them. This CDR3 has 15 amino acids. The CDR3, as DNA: TGTGCCAGCACCCTCCGGTGGGAGAGCACAGATACGCAGTATTTT. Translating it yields CASTLRWESTDTQYF.

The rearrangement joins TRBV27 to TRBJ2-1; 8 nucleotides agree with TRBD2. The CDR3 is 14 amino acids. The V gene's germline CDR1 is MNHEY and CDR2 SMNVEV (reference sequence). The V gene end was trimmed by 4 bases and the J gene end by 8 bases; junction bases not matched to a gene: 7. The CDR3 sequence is CASSSLGTRDEQFF. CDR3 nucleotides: TGTGCCAGCAGTTCGTTAGGGACTAGGGATGAGCAGTTCTTC.

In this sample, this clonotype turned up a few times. The DNA of the CDR3 is TGTGCCAGCAGCTACCGGACAGGCTTTTCCTACGAGCAGTACTTC. Its translation: CASSYRTGFSYEQYF. The V and J genes are TRBV5-5 and TRBJ2-7, with 7 bases matching TRBD1. The length of the CDR3 is 15 residues. Germline values: CDR1 SGHKS, CDR2 YYEKEE (reference sequence). V was pared by 3 bases and J by 1 base, with 7 bases of the junction left unmatched.

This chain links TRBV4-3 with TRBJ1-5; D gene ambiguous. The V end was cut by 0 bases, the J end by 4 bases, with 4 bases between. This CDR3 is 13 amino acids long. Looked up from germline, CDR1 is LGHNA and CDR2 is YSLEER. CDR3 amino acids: CASSQDPNQPQHF. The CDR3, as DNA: TGCGCCAGCAGCCAAGACCCTAATCAGCCCCAGCATTTT.

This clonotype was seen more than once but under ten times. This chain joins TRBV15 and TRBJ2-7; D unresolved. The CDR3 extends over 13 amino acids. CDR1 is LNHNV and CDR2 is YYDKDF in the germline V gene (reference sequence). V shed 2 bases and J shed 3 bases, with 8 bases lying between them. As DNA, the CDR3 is TGTGCCACCAGCAGACAGGCACACTACGAGCAGTACTTC. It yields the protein CATSRQAHYEQYF. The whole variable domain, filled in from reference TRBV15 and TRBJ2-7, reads DAMVIQNPRYQVTQFGKPVTLSCSQTLNHNVMYWYQQKSSQAPKLLFHYYDKDFNNEADTPDNFQSRRPNTSFCFLDIRSPGLGDTAMYLCATSRQAHYEQYFGPGTRLTVT.

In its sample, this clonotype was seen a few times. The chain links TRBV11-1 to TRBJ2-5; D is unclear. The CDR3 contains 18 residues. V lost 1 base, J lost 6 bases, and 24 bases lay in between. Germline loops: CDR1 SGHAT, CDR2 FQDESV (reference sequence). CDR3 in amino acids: CASSLGQPSTRPGKTQYF. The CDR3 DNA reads TGTGCCAGCAGCTTAGGACAACCTAGTACGCGTCCTGGGAAGACCCAGTACTTC.

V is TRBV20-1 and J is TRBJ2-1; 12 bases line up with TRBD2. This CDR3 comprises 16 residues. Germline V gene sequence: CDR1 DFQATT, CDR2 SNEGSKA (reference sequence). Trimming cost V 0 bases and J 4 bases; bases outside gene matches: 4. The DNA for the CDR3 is TGCAGTGCTAGAGATCAACTAGCGGGGGGTTACAATGAGCAGTTCTTC. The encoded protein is CSARDQLAGGYNEQFF.

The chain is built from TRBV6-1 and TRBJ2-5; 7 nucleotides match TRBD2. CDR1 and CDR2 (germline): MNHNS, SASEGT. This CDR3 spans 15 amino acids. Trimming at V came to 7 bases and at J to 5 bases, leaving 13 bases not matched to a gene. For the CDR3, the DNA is TGTGCCAGCATCCTCCTTCTAGCGGCCGGGGAGACCCAGTACTTC. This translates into CASILLLAAGETQYF.

The CDR3 protein is CASSQSGATGTQYF. The CDR3 nucleotides are TGTGCCAGCAGCCAATCGGGGGCGACTGGGACGCAGTATTTT. The V call is TRBV3-1, the J call TRBJ2-3; tentatively, D is TRBD1 or TRBD2 (6 bases each). Between the trimmed V and J ends, which lost 2 bases and 9 bases, there was a span of 15 bases. Germline loops: CDR1 LGHDT, CDR2 YNNKEL (reference sequence). The CDR3 is made up of 14 amino acids.

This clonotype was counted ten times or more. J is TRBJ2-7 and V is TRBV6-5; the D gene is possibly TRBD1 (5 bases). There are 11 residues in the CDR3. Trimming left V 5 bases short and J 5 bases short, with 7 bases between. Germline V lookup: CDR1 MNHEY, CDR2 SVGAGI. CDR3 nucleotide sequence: TGTGCCAGCAGTCGCAGGGACGAGCAGTACTTC. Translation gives CASSRRDEQYF.

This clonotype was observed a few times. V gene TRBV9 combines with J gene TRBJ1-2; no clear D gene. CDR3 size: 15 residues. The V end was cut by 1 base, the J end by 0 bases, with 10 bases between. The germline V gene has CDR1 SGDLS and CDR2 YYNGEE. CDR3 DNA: TGTGCCAGCAGCGTAAAGTTCGGAGCTAACTATGGCTACACCTTC. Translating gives CASSVKFGANYGYTF.

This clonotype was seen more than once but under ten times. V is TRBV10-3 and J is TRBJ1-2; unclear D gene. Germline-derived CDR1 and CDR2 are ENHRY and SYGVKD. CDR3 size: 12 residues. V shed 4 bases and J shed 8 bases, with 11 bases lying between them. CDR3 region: CAISGIFRGYTF. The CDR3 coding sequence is TGTGCCATCAGTGGGATCTTCAGAGGCTACACCTTC.

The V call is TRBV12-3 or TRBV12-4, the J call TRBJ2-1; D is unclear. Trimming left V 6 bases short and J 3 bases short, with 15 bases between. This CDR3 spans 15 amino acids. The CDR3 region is CASSQTGPFYNEQFF. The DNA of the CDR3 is TGTGCCAGCAGCCAGACTGGCCCCTTCTACAATGAGCAGTTCTTC.

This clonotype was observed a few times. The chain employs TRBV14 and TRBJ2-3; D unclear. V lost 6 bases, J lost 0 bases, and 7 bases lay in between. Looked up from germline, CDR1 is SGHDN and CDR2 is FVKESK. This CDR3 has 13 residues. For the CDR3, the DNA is TGTGCCAGCAGGGCTAAAAGCACAGATACGCAGTATTTT. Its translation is CASRAKSTDTQYF.

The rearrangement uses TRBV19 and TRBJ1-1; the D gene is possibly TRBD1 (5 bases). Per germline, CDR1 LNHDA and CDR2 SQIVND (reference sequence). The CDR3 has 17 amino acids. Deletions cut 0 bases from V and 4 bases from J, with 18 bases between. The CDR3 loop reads CASSIDRSGPSGTEAFF. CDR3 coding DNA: TGTGCCAGTAGTATAGATCGCTCGGGACCTTCGGGCACTGAAGCTTTCTTT.

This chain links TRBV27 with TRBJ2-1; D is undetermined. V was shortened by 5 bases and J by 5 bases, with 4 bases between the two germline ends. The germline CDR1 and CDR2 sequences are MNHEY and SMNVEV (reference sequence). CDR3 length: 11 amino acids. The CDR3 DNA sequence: TGTGCCAGCAGTGTAGACAATGAGCAGTTCTTC. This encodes CASSVDNEQFF.

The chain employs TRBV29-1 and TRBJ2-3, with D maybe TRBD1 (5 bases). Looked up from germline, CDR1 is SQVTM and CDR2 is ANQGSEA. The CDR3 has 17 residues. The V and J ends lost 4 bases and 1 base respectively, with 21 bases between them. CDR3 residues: CSVVAAGWGVGTDTQYF. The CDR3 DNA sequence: TGCAGCGTTGTTGCGGCAGGGTGGGGTGTCGGCACAGATACGCAGTATTTT.

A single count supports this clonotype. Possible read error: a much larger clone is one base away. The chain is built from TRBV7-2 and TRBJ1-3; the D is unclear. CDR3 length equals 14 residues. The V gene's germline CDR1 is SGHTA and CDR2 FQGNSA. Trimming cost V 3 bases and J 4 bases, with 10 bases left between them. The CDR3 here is CASSFSYQGNTIYF. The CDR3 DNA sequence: TGTGCCAGCAGCTTTTCCTATCAGGGAAACACCATATATTTT.

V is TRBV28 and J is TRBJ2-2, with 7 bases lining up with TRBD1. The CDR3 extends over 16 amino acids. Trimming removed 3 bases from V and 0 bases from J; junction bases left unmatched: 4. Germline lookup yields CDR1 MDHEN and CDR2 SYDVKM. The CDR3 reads CASSFLGGTNTGELFF. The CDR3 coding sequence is TGTGCCAGCAGTTTCCTAGGGGGCACGAACACCGGGGAGCTGTTTTTT.

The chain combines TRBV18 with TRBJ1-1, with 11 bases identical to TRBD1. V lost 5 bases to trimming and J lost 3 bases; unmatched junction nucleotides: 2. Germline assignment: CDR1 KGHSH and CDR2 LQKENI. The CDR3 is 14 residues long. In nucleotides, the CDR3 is TGTGCCAGCTCAAGGGACAGGGGGGACACTGAAGCTTTCTTT. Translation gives CASSRDRGDTEAFF.